Below, one T cell receptor beta chain is given with its context. These data originate in a study of T cell changes during pregnancy in multiple sclerosis. Sequencing was performed with immunoSEQ multiplex PCR; in TCRdb, only in-frame clones are kept and a portion is missing. The sample shows 75,000 to 100,000 clones, around nine tenths of them seen only once. V lost 1 base and J 3 bases, leaving 4 bases between the germline ends. This CDR3 comprises 12 residues. Germline CDR1 is KGHSY and CDR2 is FQNENV. The sequencing used peripheral blood, collected in the second trimester of pregnancy. The chain has TRBV16 and TRBJ2-7; D not certain. This TCR was sampled from a female donor in good health, enrolled as a control in a pregnancy study. The CDR3 region is CASSQLNYEQYF. The CDR3 DNA reads TGTGCCAGCAGCCAATTAAACTACGAGCAGTACTTC.